This T cell receptor beta chain came from a study of T-cell reconstitution after alpha-beta-depleted transplantation in children (dated by TCRdb to about 2016). For context, the study as a whole: Using TCR repertoire profiling, the study followed T-cell immune reconstitution in a quantitative way in children after TCRalphabeta/CD19-depleted allogeneic hematopoietic cell transplantation.

On this clonotype: Its antigen is not yet known. Base qualities are not recorded, but no much larger clone differs from it by a single base.

For CDR1 and CDR2, the germline V gene lists SGHRS and YFSETQ. Reading from cysteine to phenylalanine, the CDR3 counts 16 amino acids. Solely the CDR3 DNA is kept, with 48 bases framed from the first base. Relative to germline, V is missing 4 bases and J is missing 4 bases, with 11 bases of the junction outside any gene match. The library was prepared using PCR. The sequencer was an Illumina HiSeq 2500. Molecular barcoding was employed in the preparation of TCR libraries, with unique molecular identifiers being used to normalize TCRbeta repertoire quantification. Using fastp trimming at Q25 and MiXCR clonotype assembly, TCRdb reanalyzed the public sequencing data and kept in-frame beta chains. Every CDR3 protein is listed once, alongside the most common genes and DNA of its rows. This sample is represented by 450,000 to 600,000 distinct CDR3 sequences; approximately 16% of them were singletons. Together, the top ten hold over 3% of the sample.

The sequence was obtained from a human donor who donated a stem cell graft to a child with acute lymphoblastic leukemia. The source was PBMCs from the stem cell graft donor, collected from the stem cell graft. Rearrangement joined TRBV5-1 to TRBJ2-1, with TRBD2 matching 7 junction bases. The bases read TGCGCCAGCAGCACCGGGGAGGGCTTAGGGTACAATGAGCAGTTCTTC. The encoded protein is CASSTGEGLGYNEQFF.